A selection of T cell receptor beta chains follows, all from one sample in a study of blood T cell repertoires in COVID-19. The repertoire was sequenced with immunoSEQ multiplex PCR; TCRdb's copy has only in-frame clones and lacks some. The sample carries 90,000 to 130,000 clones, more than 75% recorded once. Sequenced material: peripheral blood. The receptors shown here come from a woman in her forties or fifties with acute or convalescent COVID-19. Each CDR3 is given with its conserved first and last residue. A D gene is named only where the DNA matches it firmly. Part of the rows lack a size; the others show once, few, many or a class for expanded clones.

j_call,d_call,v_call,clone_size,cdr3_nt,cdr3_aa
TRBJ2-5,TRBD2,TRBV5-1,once,TGCGCCAGCAGTCGTAGCGGGAACCAAGAGACCCAGTACTTC,CASSRSGNQETQYF
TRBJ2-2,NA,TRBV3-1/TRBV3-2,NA,TGTGCCAGCAGCCAAACAAAGGGGTCCACCGGGGAGCTGTTTTTT,CASSQTKGSTGELFF
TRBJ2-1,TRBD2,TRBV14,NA,TGTGCCAGCAGCCAAGGGCTAGCGGTCGGAAACAATGAGCAGTTCTTC,CASSQGLAVGNNEQFF
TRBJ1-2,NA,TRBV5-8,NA,TGTGCCAGCAGCTTGGGGGGGCAATATGGCTACACCTTC,CASSLGGQYGYTF
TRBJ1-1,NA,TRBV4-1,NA,TGCGCCAGCAGCCAAGAGGGAGGCAGGCAGAACACTGAAGCTTTCTTT,CASSQEGGRQNTEAFF
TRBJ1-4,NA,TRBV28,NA,TGTGCCAGCAGTCCTCCAGGGGTGAAGGGGGAAAAACTGTTTTTT,CASSPPGVKGEKLFF
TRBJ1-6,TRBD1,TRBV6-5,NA,TGTGCCAGCAAGGACAGGGGAGTGTCACCCCTCCACTTT,CASKDRGVSPLHF
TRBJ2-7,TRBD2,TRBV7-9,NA,TGTGCCAGCAGCCCCGGGCCCAGCGGGAGGAACTACGAGCAGTACTTC,CASSPGPSGRNYEQYF
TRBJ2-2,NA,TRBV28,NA,TGTGCCAGCAATTCTAACACCGGGGAGCTGTTTTTT,CASNSNTGELFF
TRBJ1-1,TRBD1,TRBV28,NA,TGTGCCAGCAGTTTTGCGTTCGGGACAGGGGCCAACACTGAAGCTTTCTTT,CASSFAFGTGANTEAFF
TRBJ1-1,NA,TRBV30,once,TGTGCCTGGAGTGTACTAGGCCTGGACACTGAAGCTTTCTTT,CAWSVLGLDTEAFF
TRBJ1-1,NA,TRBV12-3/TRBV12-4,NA,TGTGCCAGCAGGGTTTACGGTGAAGCTTTCTTT,CASRVYGEAFF
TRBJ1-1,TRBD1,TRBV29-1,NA,TGCAGCGTTGACTCTCGGGACAGGGTCACTGAAGCTTTCTTT,CSVDSRDRVTEAFF
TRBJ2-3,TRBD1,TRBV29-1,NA,TGCAGCGTTCTACCGGGACAGGGGTCAGATACGCAGTATTTT,CSVLPGQGSDTQYF
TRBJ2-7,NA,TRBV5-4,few,TGTGCCAGCAGCTTGGCCGGCGGGACCCCCCACGAGCAGTACTTC,CASSLAGGTPHEQYF
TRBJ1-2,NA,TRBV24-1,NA,TGTGCCACCAGTGATTTGAAGTCCGGGAGATATGGCTACACCTTC,CATSDLKSGRYGYTF
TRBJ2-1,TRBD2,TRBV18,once,TGTGCCAGCTCACCGCCGACTAGCGGGAGGGTTGAGCAGTTCTTC,CASSPPTSGRVEQFF
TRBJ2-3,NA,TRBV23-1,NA,TGCGCCAACTCAACGGGACTTAACACAGATACGCAGTATTTT,CANSTGLNTDTQYF
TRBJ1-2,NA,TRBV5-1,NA,TGCGCCAGCAGCTTACAGGGCAGGGTCGATGGCTACACCTTC,CASSLQGRVDGYTF
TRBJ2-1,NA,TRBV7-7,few,TGTGCCAGCAGCTTAGACGGGAGTCTCGATGAGCAGTTCTTC,CASSLDGSLDEQFF
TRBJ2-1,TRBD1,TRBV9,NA,TGTGCCAGCAGCGTAGCAGGTGGACAGGCACTGTACAATGAGCAGTTCTTC,CASSVAGGQALYNEQFF
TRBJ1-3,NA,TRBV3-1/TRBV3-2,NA,TGTGCCAGCAGCCAAGCTGGACACATGAGCTCTGGAAACACCATATATTTT,CASSQAGHMSSGNTIYF
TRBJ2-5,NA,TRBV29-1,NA,TGCAGCGCTCTCCCAAGGGGTGTCCAGGATGGGACCCAGTACTTC,CSALPRGVQDGTQYF
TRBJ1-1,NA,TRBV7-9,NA,TGTGCCAGCAGCTTAGTGCAGATGAACACTGAAGCTTTCTTT,CASSLVQMNTEAFF
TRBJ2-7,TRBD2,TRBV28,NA,TGTGCCAGCAGGGGAGGACTAGCGGGTTACGAGCAGTACTTC,CASRGGLAGYEQYF
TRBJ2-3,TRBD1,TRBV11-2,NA,TGTGCCAGCAGTCGTCAGGGGGCTGGAGATACGCAGTATTTT,CASSRQGAGDTQYF
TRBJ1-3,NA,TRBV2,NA,TGTGCCAGCATGGGCACTTCGGGAAACACCATATATTTT,CASMGTSGNTIYF
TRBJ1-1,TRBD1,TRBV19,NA,TGTGCCAGTAGTTCACAGGGGCCAATGAACACTGAAGCTTTCTTT,CASSSQGPMNTEAFF
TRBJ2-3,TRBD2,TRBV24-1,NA,TGTGCCACCAGCCTAGCGGGAGTCACAGATACGCAGTATTTT,CATSLAGVTDTQYF
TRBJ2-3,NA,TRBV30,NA,TGTGCCTGGATAGCTCCTAGCACAGATACGCAGTATTTT,CAWIAPSTDTQYF
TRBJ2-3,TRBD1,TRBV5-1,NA,TGCGCCAGCTCCGGGACAGGGACCATTAGCACAGATACGCAGTATTTT,CASSGTGTISTDTQYF
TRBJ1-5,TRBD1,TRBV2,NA,TGTGCCAGCAGGGGACAGGGAGTTAGCAATCAGCCCCAGCATTTT,CASRGQGVSNQPQHF
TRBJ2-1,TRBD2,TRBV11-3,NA,TGTGCCAGCAGCCCTAGCGGACCCTACAATGAGCAGTTCTTC,CASSPSGPYNEQFF
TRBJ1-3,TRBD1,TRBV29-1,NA,TGCAGCATTTCAGGGGGCCCCTCTGGAAACACCATATATTTT,CSISGGPSGNTIYF
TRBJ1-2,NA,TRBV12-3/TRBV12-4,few,TGTGCCAGCAGTTCAGGGACTTTGGGCTACACCTTC,CASSSGTLGYTF
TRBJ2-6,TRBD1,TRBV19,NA,TGTGCCGCGAGGAGGAGAGGACAGGGGTCTGGGGCCAACGTCCTGACTTTC,CAARRRGQGSGANVLTF
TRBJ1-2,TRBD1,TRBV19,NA,TGTGCCAGTAGTCGGGGACAGGGGTACAACTATGGCTACACCTTC,CASSRGQGYNYGYTF
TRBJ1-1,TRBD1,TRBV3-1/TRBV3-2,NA,TGTGCCAGCAGCCAAATCTTACAGGGGGCATACGGTATTTTCTTTGAAGCTTTCTTT,CASSQILQGAYGIFFEAFF
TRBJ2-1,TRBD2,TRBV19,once,TGTGCCAGTAGGAGGGAGGGATCAGCGGGCTCCTACAATGAGCAGTTCTTC,CASRREGSAGSYNEQFF
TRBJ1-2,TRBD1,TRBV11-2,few,TGTGCCAGCAGCTTAGGGACAGGGCCCCTGCGTGAGGGCTACACCTTC,CASSLGTGPLREGYTF
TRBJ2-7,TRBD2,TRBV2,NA,TGTGCCAGCAGCGACAGGTTTCTGCCGGAGCGGGAGGTTGGTTACTACGAGCAGTACTTC,CASSDRFLPEREVGYYEQYF
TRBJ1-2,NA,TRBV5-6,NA,TGTGCCAGCAGCTTGAACGGGGACACCATAAACTATGGCTACACCTTC,CASSLNGDTINYGYTF
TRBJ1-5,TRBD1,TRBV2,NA,TGTGCCAGCAGCCCAGGGGGTGGGGGTGGCAATCAGCCCCAGCATTTT,CASSPGGGGGNQPQHF
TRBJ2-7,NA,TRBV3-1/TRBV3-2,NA,TGTGCCAGCAGCGCACAGGGCTACGAGCAGTACTTC,CASSAQGYEQYF
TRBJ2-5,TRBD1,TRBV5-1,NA,TGCGCCAGCGGATCGACAGGGGGCGTAGAGACCCAGTACTTC,CASGSTGGVETQYF
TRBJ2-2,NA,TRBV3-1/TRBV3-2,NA,TGTGCCAGCAGCCTCCGACAGAACACCGGGGAGCTGTTTTTT,CASSLRQNTGELFF
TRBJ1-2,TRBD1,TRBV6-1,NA,TGTGCCAGCAGTGAAACGGGACAGGGGTTTGGCTACACCTTC,CASSETGQGFGYTF
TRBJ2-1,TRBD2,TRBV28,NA,TGTGCCAGCAGTTTTTCGGGACTATCCTACAATGAGCAGTTCTTC,CASSFSGLSYNEQFF
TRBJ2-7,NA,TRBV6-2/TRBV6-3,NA,TGTGCCAGCAGTGTGGCAGGGGGGACCTACGAGCAGTACTTC,CASSVAGGTYEQYF
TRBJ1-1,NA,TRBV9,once,TGTGCCAGCAGCGTAGCTCCAGGAAAGACTGAAGCTTTCTTT,CASSVAPGKTEAFF
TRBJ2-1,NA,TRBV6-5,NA,TGTGCCAGCACCGAAAGGGGCCCCTACAATGAGCAGTTCTTC,CASTERGPYNEQFF
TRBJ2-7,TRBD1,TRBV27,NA,TGTGCCAGCAGAGCACGGACAGGGCACTACGAGCAGTACTTC,CASRARTGHYEQYF
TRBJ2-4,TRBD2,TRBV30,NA,TGTGCCTGGACTAGCGGGAGAAACATTCAGTACTTC,CAWTSGRNIQYF
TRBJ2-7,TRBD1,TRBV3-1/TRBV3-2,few,TGTGCCAGCAGCCCCCGGACCAGGGGGAACGAGCAGTACTTC,CASSPRTRGNEQYF
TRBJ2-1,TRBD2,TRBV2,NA,TGTGCCAGCAGTGTCGAGGGACTAGCGGGAGATGAGCAGTTCTTC,CASSVEGLAGDEQFF